This passage covers 25 T cell receptor beta chains from one sample sequenced in a study of beta chain features in type 1 diabetes. TCRB transcripts that were expressed got sequenced, as all of the isolated RNA had been reverse transcribed. Here immunoSEQ multiplex PCR was the method, and the copy in TCRdb shows in-frame clones only, minus some. The repertoire consists of around 400,000 clones, with approximately 15% occurring once and the leading ten covering about 0.02%. Specimen: naive CD4+ T cells from blood. These receptors were obtained from a woman aged 18-35 years in good health.

The sample holds a few counts of this clone. V and J are TRBV25-1 and TRBJ1-3; D is undetermined. This CDR3 is 16 amino acids long. Germline V gene data show CDR1 as MGHDK and CDR2 as SYGVNS. Trimming removed 6 bases from V and 0 bases from J, with 15 bases in between. CDR3 region: CASRSLSHGSGNTIYF. The CDR3 DNA is TGTGCCAGCAGATCGCTAAGCCATGGCTCTGGAAACACCATATATTTT. The full variable domain, completed using reference TRBV25-1 and TRBJ1-3, is EADIYQTPRYLVIGTGKKITLECSQTMGHDKMYWYQQDPGMELHLIHYSYGVNSTEKGDLSSESTVSRIRTEHFPLTLESARPSHTSQYLCASRSLSHGSGNTIYFGEGSWLTVV.

This clone occurred a few times. The rearrangement joins TRBV14 to TRBJ1-1; TRBD1 is a possible D gene (5 bases). This CDR3 comprises 13 residues. Trimming removed 8 bases at V and 0 bases at J, with 10 bases between. Germline CDR1 and CDR2: SGHDN and FVKESK. The CDR3 DNA reads as TGTGCCAGCCGGTGGGGCCTGAACACTGAAGCTTTCTTT. Its translation is CASRWGLNTEAFF.

This clone showed up just a few times. V usage is TRBV28 and J usage is TRBJ2-7, with 9 bases matching TRBD2. The CDR3 is made up of 13 amino acids. Germline V lookup: CDR1 MDHEN, CDR2 SYDVKM. V trimming: 8 bases; J trimming: 5 bases; junction bases outside the gene matches: 7. The CDR3 nucleotides are TGTGCCAGCCTTCTAGCGGGAAGACACGAGCAGTACTTC. Residues: CASLLAGRHEQYF.

This clone has only a few counts. The chain is built from TRBV14 and TRBJ1-1, with 8 bases identical to TRBD1. The CDR3 loop spans 13 amino acids. The J segment lost 8 bases and the V segment lost 5 bases, leaving 7 bases of the junction unmatched. Germline V gives CDR1 SGHDN, CDR2 FVKESK. The CDR3 region is CASSALTGVEAFF. The CDR3 coding sequence is TGTGCCAGCAGCGCCTTGACAGGGGTGGAAGCTTTCTTT.

The chain uses TRBV9 and TRBJ2-2; a weak D match, TRBD2 (5 bases). Trimming shortened V by 7 bases and J by 4 bases, and 11 bases separated the two germline ends. CDR1 and CDR2 from the germline V gene are SGDLS and YYNGEE. The CDR3 length is 13 residues. In DNA, the CDR3 is TGTGCCAGCGAATATAGCGCCACCGGGGAGCTGTTTTTT. Encoded protein: CASEYSATGELFF.

V is TRBV15 and J is TRBJ1-4; the D gene is possibly TRBD1 (6 bases). The V end lost 2 bases, the J end lost 7 bases, and 20 bases lay between the germline ends. The CDR3 is made up of 17 amino acids. Germline V gene lookup returns CDR1 LNHNV and CDR2 YYDKDF (reference sequence). The CDR3 nucleotides read TGTGCCACCAGCAGAACAACCTTGCCCAGGGGTACTGAAAAACTGTTTTTT. Translating gives CATSRTTLPRGTEKLFF.

This clone showed up just a few times. The identical CDR3 is also encoded by other nucleotide sequences in the sample. The chain carries TRBV18 and TRBJ1-1; D is unresolved. With 6 bases removed from V and 1 base from J, the gap between germline ends came to 9 bases. Germline V gene lookup returns CDR1 KGHSH and CDR2 LQKENI. This CDR3 region has 13 residues. Here the CDR3 DNA reads TGTGCCAGCTCTCCAACAGAGAACACTGAAGCTTTCTTT. It is translated as CASSPTENTEAFF.

The chain joins TRBV7-9 to TRBJ1-1; perhaps TRBD1 as D (6 bases). Germline CDR1 and CDR2: SEHNR and FQNEAQ (reference sequence). The CDR3 length is 16 residues. V lost 2 bases and J 2 bases, leaving 15 bases between the germline ends. CDR3 DNA: TGTGCCAGCAGCTTATCTCAGGGGAACCTAAACACTGAAGCTTTCTTT. It translates to CASSLSQGNLNTEAFF.

The chain has TRBV9 and TRBJ2-5; 11 nucleotides match TRBD2. The germline gives CDR1 SGDLS, CDR2 YYNGEE. The CDR3 length is 17 residues. V was clipped by 0 bases and J by 5 bases; unmatched bases: 9. The CDR3 loop reads CASSVESPSGRRETQYF. CDR3 DNA: TGTGCCAGCAGCGTAGAAAGTCCTAGCGGGAGGCGTGAGACCCAGTACTTC.

In its sample, this clone was seen a few times. This rearrangement joins TRBV18 to TRBJ2-7; D is perhaps TRBD1 (5 bases). Germline CDR1 reads KGHSH; CDR2 reads LQKENI. With 2 bases removed from V and 5 bases from J, the gap between germline ends came to 7 bases. There are 12 residues in the CDR3. Written as DNA, the CDR3 is TGTGCCAGCTCACCAGCGACAGACGAGCAGTACTTC. The encoded protein is CASSPATDEQYF.

The rearrangement joins TRBV28 to TRBJ2-1; TRBD2 matches 11 bases. The CDR3 has 18 amino acids. The germline gives CDR1 MDHEN, CDR2 SYDVKM. The V gene end was trimmed by 4 bases and the J gene end by 0 bases; junction bases not matched to a gene: 8. Here the CDR3 reads CASSSLLGLAASYNEQFF. In DNA form, the CDR3 reads TGTGCCAGCAGTTCCCTATTGGGACTAGCGGCCTCCTACAATGAGCAGTTCTTC.

This clone has only a few counts. This sequence joins TRBV5-1 and TRBJ2-2; 8 nucleotides line up with TRBD1. Unmatched junction bases numbered 1, after V lost 3 bases and J lost 0 bases. This CDR3 is 15 amino acids long. Germline V gene data show CDR1 as SGHRS and CDR2 as YFSETQ. The CDR3 region has the DNA TGCGCCAGCAGCTCGACAGGGGCGAACACCGGGGAGCTGTTTTTT. Encoded protein: CASSSTGANTGELFF.

This clone was observed a few times. The CDR3 DNA is TGTGCCCGCCAAGCGGGAGAGACCCAGTACTTC. This sequence encodes CARQAGETQYF. The J gene is TRBJ2-5, the V gene TRBV30; D perhaps matches TRBD2 (6 bases). The germline CDR1 and CDR2 sequences are GTSNPN and SVGIG (reference sequence). Trimming stripped 8 bases from V and 4 bases from J, with 11 bases between. The CDR3 sequence is 11 residues long.

The V and J genes are TRBV10-3 and TRBJ2-7; D is unresolved. V was pared by 4 bases and J by 6 bases, with 7 bases between. The CDR3 length is 11 residues. The V gene's germline CDR1 is ENHRY and CDR2 SYGVKD. The CDR3 loop reads CAISAPGEQYF. CDR3 DNA sequence: TGTGCCATCAGTGCCCCGGGCGAGCAGTACTTC.

The chain links TRBV5-1 to TRBJ2-7; D remains unclear. Trimming removed 5 bases at V and 1 base at J, with 16 bases between. CDR3 size: 15 residues. From germline, CDR1 is SGHRS and CDR2 YFSETQ. Here the CDR3 reads CASRIGDIGSYEQYF. CDR3 coding DNA: TGCGCCAGCAGGATTGGTGACATTGGATCCTACGAGCAGTACTTC.

This clone has a handful of counts. This sequence joins TRBV29-1 and TRBJ2-7, with 9 bases matching TRBD1. Germline V gene sequence: CDR1 SQVTM, CDR2 ANQGSEA. V lost 7 bases, J lost 4 bases, and 5 bases stayed unmatched. This CDR3 has 12 amino acids. For the CDR3, the DNA is TGCAGCGCCGGGACAGGGAAATACGAGCAGTACTTC. It specifies CSAGTGKYEQYF.

A note on this clone: The sample holds other DNA sequences that translate to the same CDR3. The chain employs TRBV30 and TRBJ1-1, with TRBD1 matching over 8 bases. This CDR3 has 13 residues. With V trimmed by 3 bases and J by 4 bases, 4 bases remained unmatched. Per germline, CDR1 GTSNPN and CDR2 SVGIG (reference sequence). The DNA for the CDR3 is TGTGCCTGGAGAGGACAGGGATTCACTGAAGCTTTCTTT. Translating it yields CAWRGQGFTEAFF.

V is TRBV7-2 and J is TRBJ1-5; the match to TRBD1 covers 10 bases. CDR1 SGHTA and CDR2 FQGNSA come from the germline V gene. The CDR3 spans 16 residues. The V and J ends lost 1 base and 7 bases, in that order; junction bases with no gene match: 7. CDR3 in amino acids: CASSLGWTGGRQPQHF. DNA of the CDR3: TGTGCCAGCAGCTTAGGATGGACAGGGGGAAGGCAGCCCCAGCATTTT.

The chain carries TRBV27 and TRBJ1-5; 10 bases fit TRBD1. CDR1 and CDR2 (germline): MNHEY, SMNVEV (reference sequence). J was trimmed by 12 bases and V by 3 bases; bases with no gene match: 14. The CDR3 is made up of 16 amino acids. CDR3 DNA sequence: TGTGCCAGCAGTTTGAGGGGACAGGGGACTTCGGGGGGCCAGCATTTT. It translates to CASSLRGQGTSGGQHF.

The chain uses TRBV25-1 and TRBJ1-1, with a tentative D call TRBD1 (5 bases). The CDR3 sequence is 14 residues long. Germline CDR1 reads MGHDK; CDR2 reads SYGVNS. Trimming cost V 4 bases and J 5 bases, with 14 bases left between them. The DNA of the CDR3 is TGTGCCAGCAGTGGTGAAGGGACTTGGACTGAAGCTTTCTTT. It encodes CASSGEGTWTEAFF.

V and J are TRBV28 and TRBJ1-2; 7 bases fit TRBD1. Germline CDR1 MDHEN, CDR2 SYDVKM. The J segment lost 8 bases and the V segment lost 6 bases, leaving 9 bases of the junction unmatched. This CDR3 region has 13 residues. CDR3 residues: CASSSDRFVGYTF. The CDR3 DNA is TGTGCCAGCAGCTCGGACAGGTTCGTGGGCTACACCTTC.

This clone has more than one count but fewer than ten. The CDR3 region is CASSFGLDRDEQYF. As DNA, the CDR3 is TGTGCCAGCAGCTTTGGACTTGACAGGGACGAGCAGTACTTC. The chain recombines TRBV7-9 with TRBJ2-7; 7 bases map to TRBD1. Germline loops: CDR1 SEHNR, CDR2 FQNEAQ (reference sequence). V trimming: 3 bases; J trimming: 5 bases; junction bases outside the gene matches: 7. The CDR3 spans 14 residues.

V and J are TRBV28 and TRBJ2-4, with a possible D match to TRBD1 (5 bases). Germline V CDR1 and CDR2: MDHEN, SYDVKM. The CDR3 covers 19 residues. V lost 6 bases, J lost 0 bases, and 24 bases lay in between. CDR3 sequence (DNA): TGTGCCAGCAGCCTATCCCGCCGCAGACAGATCCTAGCCAAAAACATTCAGTACTTC. Protein sequence: CASSLSRRRQILAKNIQYF.

Only a few counts were recorded for this clone. The chain is built from TRBV7-9 and TRBJ2-5; tentatively, D is TRBD2 (5 bases). In germline, CDR1 is SEHNR, CDR2 FQNEAQ (reference sequence). The CDR3 spans 16 residues. V dropped 1 base and J dropped 4 bases, with 16 bases sitting between them. CDR3 amino acids: CASSLGSTRDLETQYF. CDR3 coding DNA: TGTGCCAGCAGCTTAGGTTCTACGAGGGATCTAGAGACCCAGTACTTC. Filled out from reference TRBV7-9 and TRBJ2-5, the complete variable domain reads DTGVSQNPRHKITKRGQNVTFRCDPISEHNRLYWYRQTLGQGPEFLTYFQNEAQLEKSRLLSDRFSAERPKGSFSTLEIQRTEQGDSAMYLCASSLGSTRDLETQYFGPGTRLLVL.

The chain employs TRBV15 and TRBJ1-2, with TRBD1 matching over 8 bases. The CDR3 spans 13 residues. V was clipped by 5 bases and J by 4 bases; unmatched bases: 3. CDR1 is LNHNV, CDR2 YYDKDF, per germline (reference sequence). The CDR3 DNA reads TGTGCCACCAGCCGTGGACAGGGCTATGGCTACACCTTC. It translates to CATSRGQGYGYTF.